There are many counts of the clone carrying this TCR beta chain. Its antigen is undetermined. V gave up 6 bases and J gave up 8 bases; unmatched junction bases: 9. In germline, CDR1 is DFQATT, CDR2 SNEGSKA (reference sequence). The CDR3 is 13 residues long. The data derive from a study of CD8 T cells in ankylosing spondylitis. Notes on the study in general: Several of the motif variants were reported before in synovial fluid and blood from reactive arthritis. Characteristic of ankylosing spondylitis blood, it appeared, was a TCR beta motif comprising about eight highly homologous variants. Those disease-linked clones were CD8+; they were also relatively rare in peripheral blood.

Libraries for TCR beta were made by quantitative 5'-RACE with molecular barcodes. Using its own MiXCR run on the 5' RACE reads, TCRdb lists one record per CDR3 protein. The sample consists of 450,000 to 550,000 distinct CDR3 sequences, about 5.4% of them appearing once. The source material was blood, either unsorted or a sorted T cell fraction (not recorded which). The receptor comes from a male donor with ankylosing spondylitis. The chain uses TRBV20-1 and TRBJ1-4, with 7 bases matching TRBD1. CDR3 sequence (DNA): TGCAGTGCCATTGAAGGGGGCGAAGAAAAACTGTTTTTT. Residues: CSAIEGGEEKLFF.